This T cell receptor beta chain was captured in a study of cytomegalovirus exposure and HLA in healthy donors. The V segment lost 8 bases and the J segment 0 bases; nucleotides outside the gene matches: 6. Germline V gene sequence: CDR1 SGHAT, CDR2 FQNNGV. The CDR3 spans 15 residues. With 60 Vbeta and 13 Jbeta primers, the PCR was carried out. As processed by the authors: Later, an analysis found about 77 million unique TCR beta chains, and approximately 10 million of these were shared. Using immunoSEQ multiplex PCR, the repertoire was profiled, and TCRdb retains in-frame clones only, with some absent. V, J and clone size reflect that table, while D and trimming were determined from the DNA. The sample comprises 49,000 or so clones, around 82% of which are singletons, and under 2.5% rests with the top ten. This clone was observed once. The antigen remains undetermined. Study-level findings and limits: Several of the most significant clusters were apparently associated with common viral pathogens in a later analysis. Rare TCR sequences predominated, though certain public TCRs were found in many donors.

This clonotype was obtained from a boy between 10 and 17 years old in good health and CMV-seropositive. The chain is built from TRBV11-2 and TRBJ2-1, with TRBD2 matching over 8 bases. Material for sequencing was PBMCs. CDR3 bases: TGTGCCAGCGGGCAGCGGGGGAGCTCCTACAATGAGCAGTTCTTC. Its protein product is CASGQRGSSYNEQFF.